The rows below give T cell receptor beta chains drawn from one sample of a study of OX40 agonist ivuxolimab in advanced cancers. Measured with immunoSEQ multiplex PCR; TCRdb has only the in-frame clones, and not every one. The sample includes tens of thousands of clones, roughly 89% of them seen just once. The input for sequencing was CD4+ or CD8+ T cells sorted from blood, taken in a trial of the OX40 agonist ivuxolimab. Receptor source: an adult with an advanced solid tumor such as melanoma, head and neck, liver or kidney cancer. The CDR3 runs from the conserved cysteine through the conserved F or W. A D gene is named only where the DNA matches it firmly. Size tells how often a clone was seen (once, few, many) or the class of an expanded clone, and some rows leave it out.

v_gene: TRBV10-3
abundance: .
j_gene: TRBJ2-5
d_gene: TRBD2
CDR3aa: CAISATSGDLQETQYF
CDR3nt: TGTGCCATCAGTGCGACTAGCGGAGATTTACAAGAGACCCAGTACTTC

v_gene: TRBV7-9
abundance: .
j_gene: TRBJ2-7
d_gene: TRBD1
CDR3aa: CASSLAWDRNSYEQYF
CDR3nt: TGTGCCAGCAGCTTAGCCTGGGACAGGAACTCTTACGAGCAGTACTTC

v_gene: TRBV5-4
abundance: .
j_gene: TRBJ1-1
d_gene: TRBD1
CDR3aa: CASSQRQGGTEAFF
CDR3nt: TGTGCCAGCAGCCAGCGACAGGGGGGCACTGAAGCTTTCTTT

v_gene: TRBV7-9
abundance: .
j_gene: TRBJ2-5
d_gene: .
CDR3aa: CASSANSGETQYF
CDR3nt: TGTGCCAGCAGCGCAAACAGCGGGGAGACCCAGTACTTC

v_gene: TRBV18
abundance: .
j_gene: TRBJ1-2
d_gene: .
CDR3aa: CASSRLGYGYTF
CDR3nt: TGTGCCAGCTCACGGCTCGGTTATGGCTACACCTTC

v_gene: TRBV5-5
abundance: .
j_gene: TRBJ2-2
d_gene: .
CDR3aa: CASSSNRGELFF
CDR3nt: TGTGCCAGCAGCTCCAACAGGGGGGAGCTGTTTTTT

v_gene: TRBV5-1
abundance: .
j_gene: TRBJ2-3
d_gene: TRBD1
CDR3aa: CASSLGDRGSDTQYF
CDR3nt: TGCGCCAGCAGCTTGGGGGACAGGGGGTCAGATACGCAGTATTTT

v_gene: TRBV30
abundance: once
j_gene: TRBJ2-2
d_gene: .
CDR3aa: CAWSVSNTGELFF
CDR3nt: TGTGCCTGGAGTGTATCGAACACCGGGGAGCTGTTTTTT

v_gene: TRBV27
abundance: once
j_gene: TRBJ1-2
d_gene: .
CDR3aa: CASRLRGITSYGYTF
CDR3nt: TGTGCCAGCAGGTTGCGGGGGATTACGTCCTATGGCTACACCTTC

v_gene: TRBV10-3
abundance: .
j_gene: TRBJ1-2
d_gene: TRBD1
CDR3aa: CAARDSTNYGYTF
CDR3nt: TGTGCCGCCCGGGACAGCACTAACTATGGCTACACCTTC

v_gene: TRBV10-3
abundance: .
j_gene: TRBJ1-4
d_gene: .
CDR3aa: CAISDTGMRSEKLFF
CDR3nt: TGTGCCATCAGTGATACAGGGATGAGAAGTGAAAAACTGTTTTTT

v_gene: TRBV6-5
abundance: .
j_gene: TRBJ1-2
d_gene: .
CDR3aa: CASSYSKTANYGYTF
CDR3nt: TGTGCCAGCAGTTACTCGAAGACAGCTAACTATGGCTACACCTTC

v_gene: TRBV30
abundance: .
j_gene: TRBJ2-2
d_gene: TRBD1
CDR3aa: CAWSYFWDRVNRANTGELFF
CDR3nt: TGTGCCTGGAGTTACTTTTGGGACAGGGTGAATAGAGCGAACACCGGGGAGCTGTTTTTT

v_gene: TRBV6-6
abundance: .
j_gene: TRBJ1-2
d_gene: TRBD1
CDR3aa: CASSRTGGETNYGYTF
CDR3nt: TGTGCCAGCAGTCGGACAGGGGGCGAGACTAACTATGGCTACACCTTC

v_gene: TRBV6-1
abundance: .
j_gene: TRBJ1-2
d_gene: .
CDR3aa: CASSVGAGAGYGYTF
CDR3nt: TGTGCCAGCAGTGTTGGGGCAGGGGCGGGCTATGGCTACACCTTC

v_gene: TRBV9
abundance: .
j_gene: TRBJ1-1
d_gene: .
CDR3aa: CASSSGGVMNTEAFF
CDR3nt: TGTGCCAGCAGCTCCGGAGGGGTCATGAACACTGAAGCTTTCTTT

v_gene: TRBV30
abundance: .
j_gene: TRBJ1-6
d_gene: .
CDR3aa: CAWTRVHSPLHF
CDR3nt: TGTGCCTGGACCAGGGTTCATTCACCCCTCCACTTT

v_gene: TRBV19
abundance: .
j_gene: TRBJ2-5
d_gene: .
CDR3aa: CASSIEGTRQETQYF
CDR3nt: TGTGCCAGTAGTATAGAGGGCACCCGACAAGAGACCCAGTACTTC

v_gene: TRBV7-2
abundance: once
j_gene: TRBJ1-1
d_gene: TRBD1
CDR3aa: CASSPRTGNTEAFF
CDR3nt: TGTGCCAGCAGCCCCCGGACAGGGAACACTGAAGCTTTCTTT

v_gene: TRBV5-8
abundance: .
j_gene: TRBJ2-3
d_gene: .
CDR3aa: CASKRGGSTDTQYF
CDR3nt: TGTGCCAGCAAGAGGGGGGGTTCGACAGATACGCAGTATTTT

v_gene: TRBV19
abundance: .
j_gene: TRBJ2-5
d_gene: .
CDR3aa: CASSRGPQETQYF
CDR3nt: TGTGCCAGTAGTAGGGGGCCACAAGAGACCCAGTACTTC

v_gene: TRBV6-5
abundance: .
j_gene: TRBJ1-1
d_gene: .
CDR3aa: CASSWTGKDTEAFF
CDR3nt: TGTGCCAGCAGTTGGACGGGGAAGGACACTGAAGCTTTCTTT

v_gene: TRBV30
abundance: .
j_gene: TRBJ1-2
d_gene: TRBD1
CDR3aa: CAWSLNRGPNYGYTF
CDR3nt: TGTGCCTGGAGTCTAAACAGGGGGCCTAACTATGGCTACACCTTC

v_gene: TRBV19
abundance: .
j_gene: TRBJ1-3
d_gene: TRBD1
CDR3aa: CASRITDRVSGNTIYF
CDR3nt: TGTGCCAGTAGGATTACGGACAGGGTCTCTGGAAACACCATATATTTT

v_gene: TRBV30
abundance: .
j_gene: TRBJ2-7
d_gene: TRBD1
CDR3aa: CAWSGQGAGEQYF
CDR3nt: TGTGCCTGGAGTGGACAGGGGGCTGGTGAGCAGTACTTC

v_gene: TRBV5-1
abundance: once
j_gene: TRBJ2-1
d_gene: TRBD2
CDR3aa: CASSTTSGAYNEQFF
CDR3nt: TGCGCCAGCAGCACGACTAGCGGGGCTTACAATGAGCAGTTCTTC

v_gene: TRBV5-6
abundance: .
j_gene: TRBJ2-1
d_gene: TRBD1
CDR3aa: CASSFWDRYNEQFF
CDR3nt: TGTGCCAGCAGCTTTTGGGACAGATACAATGAGCAGTTCTTC

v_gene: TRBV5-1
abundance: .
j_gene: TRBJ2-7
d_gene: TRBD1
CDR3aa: CASSLQGAPYEQYF
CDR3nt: TGCGCCAGCAGCTTACAGGGGGCTCCCTACGAGCAGTACTTC

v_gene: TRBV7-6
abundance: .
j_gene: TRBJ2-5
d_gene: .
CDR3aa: CASSLATGTNQETQYF
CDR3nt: TGTGCCAGCAGCTTAGCCACCGGGACAAACCAAGAGACCCAGTACTTC

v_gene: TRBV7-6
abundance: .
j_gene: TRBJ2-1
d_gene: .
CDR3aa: CASSLAEWNEQFF
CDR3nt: TGTGCCAGCAGCTTAGCAGAATGGAATGAGCAGTTCTTC

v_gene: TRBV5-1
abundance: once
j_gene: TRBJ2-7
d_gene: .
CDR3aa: CASSLDRAYEQYF
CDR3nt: TGCGCCAGCAGCTTGGACAGAGCCTACGAGCAGTACTTC

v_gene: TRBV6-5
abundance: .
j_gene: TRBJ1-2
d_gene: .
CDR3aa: CASSYEVGDGYTF
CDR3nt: TGTGCCAGCAGTTACGAAGTAGGAGATGGCTACACCTTC

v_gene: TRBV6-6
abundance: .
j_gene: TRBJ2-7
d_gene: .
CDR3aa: CASSYGGKQYF
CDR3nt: TGTGCCAGCAGTTATGGGGGGAAGCAGTACTTC

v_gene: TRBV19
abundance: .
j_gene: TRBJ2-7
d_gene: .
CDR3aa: CASSARVRPYEQYF
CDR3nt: TGTGCCAGTAGTGCCCGGGTCAGGCCCTACGAGCAGTACTTC

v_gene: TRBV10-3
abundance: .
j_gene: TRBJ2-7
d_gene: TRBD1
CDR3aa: CAVAGGNYEQYF
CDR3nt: TGTGCCGTTGCAGGGGGCAACTACGAGCAGTACTTC

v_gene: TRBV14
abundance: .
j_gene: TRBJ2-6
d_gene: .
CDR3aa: CASSQESDLYSPSGANVLTF
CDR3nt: TGTGCCAGCAGCCAAGAATCCGACCTCTATTCCCCGTCTGGGGCCAACGTCCTGACTTTC

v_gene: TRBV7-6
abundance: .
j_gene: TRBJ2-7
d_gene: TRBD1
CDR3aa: CASSQGTGGYEQYF
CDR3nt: TGTGCCAGCAGCCAGGGGACAGGAGGCTACGAGCAGTACTTC

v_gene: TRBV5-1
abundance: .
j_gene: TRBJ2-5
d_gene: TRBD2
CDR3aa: CASSLEGSGGAKTQYF
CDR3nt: TGCGCCAGCAGCTTGGAGGGTAGCGGGGGGGCTAAGACCCAGTACTTC

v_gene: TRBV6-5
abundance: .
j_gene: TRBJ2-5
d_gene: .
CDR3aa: CASSYSRDEQETQYF
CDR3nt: TGTGCCAGCAGTTACTCGAGGGACGAACAAGAGACCCAGTACTTC

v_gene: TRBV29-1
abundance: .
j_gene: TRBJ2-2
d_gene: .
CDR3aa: CSAHFSGELFF
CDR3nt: TGCAGCGCCCACTTCAGCGGGGAGCTGTTTTTT

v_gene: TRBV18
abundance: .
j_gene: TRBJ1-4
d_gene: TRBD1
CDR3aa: CASSQRGGNEKLFF
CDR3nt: TGTGCCAGCTCACAGAGAGGGGGCAATGAAAAACTGTTTTTT

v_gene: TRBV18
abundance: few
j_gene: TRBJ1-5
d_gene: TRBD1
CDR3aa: CASSPSTGGGFDQPQHF
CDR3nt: TGTGCCAGCTCACCCTCGACAGGGGGCGGGTTCGATCAGCCCCAGCATTTT

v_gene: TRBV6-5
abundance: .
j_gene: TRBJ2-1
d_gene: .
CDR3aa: CASSYAAYNEQFF
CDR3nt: TGTGCCAGCAGTTACGCCGCGTACAATGAGCAGTTCTTC

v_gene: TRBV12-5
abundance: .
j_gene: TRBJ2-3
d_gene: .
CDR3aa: CASGLPGASQYF
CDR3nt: TGTGCTAGTGGTTTGCCCGGGGCTTCCCAGTATTTT

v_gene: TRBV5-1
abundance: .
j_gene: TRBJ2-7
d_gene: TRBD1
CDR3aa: CASSPRTGGLVYEQYF
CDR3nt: TGCGCCAGCAGCCCACGGACAGGGGGCTTAGTCTACGAGCAGTACTTC

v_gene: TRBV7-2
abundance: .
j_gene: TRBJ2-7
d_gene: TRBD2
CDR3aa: CASSFTSGGSSYEQYF
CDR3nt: TGTGCCAGCAGCTTTACCAGCGGGGGGAGCTCCTACGAGCAGTACTTC

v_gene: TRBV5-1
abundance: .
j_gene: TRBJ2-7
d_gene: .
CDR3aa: CASSYLTGFSYEQYF
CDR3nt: TGCGCCAGCAGCTACCTGACAGGCTTCTCCTACGAGCAGTACTTC

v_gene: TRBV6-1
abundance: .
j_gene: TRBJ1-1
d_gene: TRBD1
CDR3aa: CASRDRVMNTEAFF
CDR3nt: TGTGCCAGCAGAGACAGGGTCATGAACACTGAAGCTTTCTTT

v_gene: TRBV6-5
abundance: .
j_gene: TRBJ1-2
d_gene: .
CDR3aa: CASSPTEGNYGYTF
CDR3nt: TGTGCCAGCAGTCCCACGGAGGGGAACTATGGCTACACCTTC

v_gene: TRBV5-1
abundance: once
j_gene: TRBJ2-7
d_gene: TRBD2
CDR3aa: CASSREGGGVFYF
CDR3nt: TGCGCCAGCAGCCGGGAGGGGGGCGGCGTTTTCTACTTC

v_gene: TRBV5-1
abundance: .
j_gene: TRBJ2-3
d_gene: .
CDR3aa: CASSLAPLGTSTDTQYF
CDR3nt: TGCGCCAGCAGTTTGGCCCCTTTGGGTACTAGCACAGATACGCAGTATTTT

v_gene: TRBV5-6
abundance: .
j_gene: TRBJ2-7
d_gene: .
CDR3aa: CASSLTYEQYF
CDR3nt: TGTGCCAGCAGCCTCACCTACGAGCAGTACTTC

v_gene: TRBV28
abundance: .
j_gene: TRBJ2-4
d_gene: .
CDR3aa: CASSSLGTDKNIQYF
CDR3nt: TGTGCCAGCAGTTCCCTCGGGACGGACAAAAACATTCAGTACTTC

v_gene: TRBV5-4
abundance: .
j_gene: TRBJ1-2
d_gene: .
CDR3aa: CASSSPQGRGYTF
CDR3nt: TGTGCCAGCAGCTCCCCCCAGGGGAGGGGCTACACCTTC

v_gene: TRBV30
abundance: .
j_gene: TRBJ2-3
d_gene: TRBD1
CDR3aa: CACTGGSTDTQYF
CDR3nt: TGTGCCTGCACAGGGGGTAGCACAGATACGCAGTATTTT

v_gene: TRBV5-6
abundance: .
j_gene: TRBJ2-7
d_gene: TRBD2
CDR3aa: CASSLAPAGAGVSYEQYF
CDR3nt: TGTGCCAGCAGCTTGGCCCCGGCGGGAGCGGGGGTCTCCTACGAGCAGTACTTC

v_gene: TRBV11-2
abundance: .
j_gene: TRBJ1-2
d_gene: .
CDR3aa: CASSLGPGIYGYTF
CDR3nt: TGTGCCAGCAGCTTAGGGCCAGGGATCTATGGCTACACCTTC

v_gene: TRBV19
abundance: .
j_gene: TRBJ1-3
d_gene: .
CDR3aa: CASRITASSGNTIYF
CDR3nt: TGTGCCAGTAGGATCACAGCCAGCTCTGGAAACACCATATATTTT

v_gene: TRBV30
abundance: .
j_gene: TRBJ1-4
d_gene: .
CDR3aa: CAWSVKGGLAREKLFF
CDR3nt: TGTGCCTGGAGTGTAAAGGGAGGCCTCGCACGGGAAAAACTGTTTTTT